The 19 T cell receptor beta chains presented below share a single source sample, sequenced in a study of circulating CD8 cells and anti-PD-1 response in melanoma. Using 15 ng of total RNA, TCR libraries were made with the QIAseq Immune Repertoire TCR panel. TCRdb independently ran MiXCR on the reads; one entry per CDR3 protein. Among about 560 distinct CDR3 sequences listed, approximately 6% were seen once. Sorting of live CD3+CD8+TCRalphabeta+ cells by PD-1 and/or TIGIT gave four subsets. Here the sequenced sample was CD8+ T cells from PBMCs, taken at baseline or after one month of anti-PD-1 therapy (not recorded which). All receptors derive from a human donor with melanoma.

By share, this clonotype ranks as medium-sized. This chain connects TRBV4-1 to TRBJ2-2; tentatively, D is TRBD1 (5 bases). CDR1 and CDR2 (germline): MGHRA, YSYEKL. The CDR3 has 15 residues. V was cut by 0 bases and J by 4 bases, with 9 bases left in between. CDR3 loop: CASSQEGRATGELFF. The CDR3 coding sequence is TGCGCCAGCAGCCAAGAGGGCAGGGCCACCGGGGAGCTGTTTTTT.

By its share, this clonotype is medium-sized. The CDR3 here is CASTIRTGQTYEQYF. CDR3 bases: TGTGCCAGCACCATTAGGACAGGGCAAACATACGAGCAGTACTTC. V and J are TRBV28 and TRBJ2-7; 8 positions match TRBD1. V was clipped by 7 bases and J by 4 bases; unmatched bases: 12. This CDR3 comprises 15 residues. Germline values: CDR1 MDHEN, CDR2 SYDVKM.

This clonotype is labeled large (0.1 to 1%). This chain links TRBV2 with TRBJ2-3; D might be TRBD1 or TRBD2, each matching 6 bases. The CDR3 spans 18 residues. Trimming pared 5 bases from V and 5 bases from J, leaving 26 bases between. CDR1 is SNHLY, CDR2 FYNNEI, per germline. CDR3 bases: TGTGCCAGCAGTTGGGATCGGACGGGGGCTGCGGTCTTAGATACGCAGTATTTT. Translation: CASSWDRTGAAVLDTQYF.

In its sample, this clonotype is large (0.1 to 1%). One end of the junction is discordant with germline, which a read error may explain. This chain connects TRBV11-2 to TRBJ1-1; D is uncertain. This CDR3 has 11 residues. Germline CDR1 SGHAT, CDR2 FQNNGV. CDR3 DNA sequence: TGTGCCAGCAGCTCGGACCCTGAGGCTTTCTTT. It yields the protein CASSSDPEAFF.

This clonotype is large in the sample. This rearrangement joins TRBV24-1 to TRBJ1-4; D remains ambiguous. The CDR3 consists of 11 residues. V gave up 5 bases and J gave up 11 bases, with 8 bases separating them. Germline V gene sequence: CDR1 KGHDR, CDR2 SFDVKD. The CDR3: CATSAAGKLFF. DNA for the CDR3: TGTGCCACCAGTGCCGCCGGGAAACTGTTTTTT.

This clonotype is categorized as medium-sized (0.01 to 0.1%). The chain recombines TRBV12-3 or TRBV12-4 with TRBJ1-2; 7 nucleotides line up with TRBD1. Germline trimming cut 6 bases from V and 2 bases from J; bases unmatched to any gene: 9. The CDR3 runs to 15 residues. In DNA, the CDR3 is TGTGCCAGCAGCCACCGACAGGGTTTCAACTATGGCTACACCTTC. Amino acids: CASSHRQGFNYGYTF.

This clonotype is large (0.1 to 1%) within its sample. The rearrangement links TRBV5-8 to TRBJ2-4; D is possibly TRBD1 or TRBD2 (5 bases each). The CDR3 covers 14 residues. Trimming stripped 2 bases from V and 11 bases from J, with 17 bases between. The V gene's germline CDR1 is SGHTS and CDR2 YDEGEE. CDR3 DNA: TGTGCCAGCAGCTTACCGGGACCCCTATTCCTTCAGTACTTC. Its protein is CASSLPGPLFLQYF.

By share, this clonotype ranks as medium-sized. The chain couples TRBV30 to TRBJ2-5; no clear D gene. The CDR3 loop spans 14 amino acids. V was trimmed by 2 bases and J by 5 bases, leaving 15 bases between them. From germline, CDR1 is GTSNPN and CDR2 SVGIG (reference sequence). In DNA form, the CDR3 reads TGTGCCTGGAGTATAGGGCTAATCCAGGAGACCCAGTACTTC. This sequence encodes CAWSIGLIQETQYF.

This clonotype is deemed large. J is TRBJ2-1 and V is TRBV7-3; 9 bases map to TRBD2. CDR1 and CDR2 from the germline V gene are SGHTA and FQGTGA. The CDR3 totals 17 residues. Trimming at V came to 5 bases and at J to 3 bases, leaving 11 bases not matched to a gene. CDR3 bases: TGTGCCAGCAGCCAGTGGCCTAGCGGGAAGTACTACAATGAGCAGTTCTTC. It encodes CASSQWPSGKYYNEQFF.

This clonotype is medium-sized by share. This chain connects TRBV7-3 to TRBJ2-2, with D possibly matching TRBD2 (5 bases). From germline, CDR1 is SGHTA and CDR2 FQGTGA. Trimming shortened V by 5 bases and J by 6 bases, and 10 bases separated the two germline ends. CDR3 length equals 13 residues. The CDR3 DNA reads as TGTGCCAGCAGCCCCTTCGGGGCCGGGGAGCTGTTTTTT. Amino acids: CASSPFGAGELFF.

The chain links TRBV20-1 to TRBJ2-4; perhaps TRBD1 as D (6 bases). The CDR3 covers 16 residues. V dropped 5 bases and J dropped 0 bases, with 17 bases sitting between them. Germline V gives CDR1 DFQATT, CDR2 SNEGSKA (reference sequence). CDR3 region: CSASPPRGLAKNIQYF. The CDR3 DNA is TGCAGTGCTTCCCCCCCCAGGGGCTTAGCCAAAAACATTCAGTACTTC.

This clonotype is medium-sized (0.01 to 0.1%) within its sample. V gene TRBV7-9 combines with J gene TRBJ1-2; the D is unclear. Trimming took off 4 bases at V and 0 bases at J, with 18 bases between the two ends. CDR3 length: 17 amino acids. Germline assignment: CDR1 SEHNR and CDR2 FQNEAQ (reference sequence). CDR3 amino acids: CASSSVSSSDPNYGYTF. The CDR3 region has the DNA TGTGCCAGCAGCTCCGTTTCCTCGTCAGACCCTAACTATGGCTACACCTTC.

This clonotype qualifies as medium-sized (0.01 to 0.1%). V is TRBV27 and J is TRBJ2-1; D is undetermined. The CDR3 sequence is 15 residues long. Trimming took off 3 bases at V and 3 bases at J, with 12 bases between the two ends. CDR1 is MNHEY and CDR2 is SMNVEV in the germline V gene (reference sequence). CDR3 sequence (DNA): TGTGCCAGCAGTTTTAATCCCACCGTCTACAATGAGCAGTTCTTC. This gives the protein CASSFNPTVYNEQFF.

This clonotype is medium-sized. V gene TRBV28 combines with J gene TRBJ2-7; no firm D call. V dropped 4 bases and J dropped 5 bases, with 6 bases sitting between them. The CDR3 is made up of 11 amino acids. Germline V gene lookup returns CDR1 MDHEN and CDR2 SYDVKM. CDR3 in DNA: TGTGCCAGCAGTTCACACAACGAGCAGTACTTC. Protein product: CASSSHNEQYF.

Sample share makes this clonotype large. The chain carries TRBV2 and TRBJ2-7; D remains ambiguous. V was cut by 2 bases and J by 6 bases, with 17 bases left in between. CDR3 length: 15 residues. Germline lookup yields CDR1 SNHLY and CDR2 FYNNEI. The CDR3 DNA is TGTGCCAGCAGTGAACTAGACGGAACCGTACGCGAGCAGTACTTC. Its protein is CASSELDGTVREQYF. The full variable domain, in which reference TRBV2 and TRBJ2-7 provide the parts outside the CDR3, is EPEVTQTPSHQVTQMGQEVILRCVPISNHLYFYWYRQILGQKVEFLVSFYNNEISEKSEIFDDQFSVERPDGSNFTLKIRSTKLEDSAMYFCASSELDGTVREQYFGPGTRLTVT.

This clonotype is termed large. V is TRBV14 and J is TRBJ2-5; D call uncertain. V was pared by 6 bases and J by 5 bases, with 22 bases between. This CDR3 is 16 amino acids long. CDR1 is SGHDN and CDR2 is FVKESK in the germline V gene. DNA of the CDR3: TGTGCCAGCAGAAAGACGGACGTTATTACCTCGGAGACCCAGTACTTC. As protein: CASRKTDVITSETQYF. The variable domain in full, completed from reference TRBV14 and TRBJ2-5, reads EAGVTQFPSHSVIEKGQTVTLRCDPISGHDNLYWYRRVMGKEIKFLLHFVKESKQDESGMPNNRFLAERTGGTYSTLKVQPAELEDSGVYFCASRKTDVITSETQYFGPGTRLLVL.

This clonotype is termed medium-sized. DNA for the CDR3: TGTGCCAGCAGTGCGTCAGATACGCAGTATTTT. It is translated as CASSASDTQYF. The chain uses TRBV2 and TRBJ2-3; D call uncertain. CDR3 length: 11 amino acids. Germline-derived CDR1 and CDR2 are SNHLY and FYNNEI. Trimming took 4 bases from V and 4 from J, leaving 3 bases between them.

In its sample, this clonotype is medium-sized. The chain recombines TRBV27 with TRBJ2-2, with D perhaps matching TRBD1 (6 bases). This CDR3 comprises 14 residues. Germline V gene data show CDR1 as MNHEY and CDR2 as SMNVEV (reference sequence). V lost 6 bases and J 4 bases, leaving 12 bases between the germline ends. CDR3 nucleotides: TGTGCCAGCAGATTGGGGGCGCTCACCGGGGAGCTGTTTTTT. Translation gives CASRLGALTGELFF.

In its sample, this clonotype ranks as medium-sized. The chain uses TRBV11-2 and TRBJ2-7; the D gene is possibly TRBD1 (6 bases). The CDR3 consists of 15 residues. The V gene's germline CDR1 is SGHAT and CDR2 FQNNGV. The ends were cut back, 1 base at V and 1 base at J, with 11 bases in the middle. The chain's CDR3 is CASSLGGTYSYEQYF. CDR3 nucleotide sequence: TGTGCCAGCAGCTTAGGGGGGACATATTCCTACGAGCAGTACTTC. Full variable domain (outside the CDR3, taken from reference TRBV11-2 and TRBJ2-7): EAGVAQSPRYKIIEKRQSVAFWCNPISGHATLYWYQQILGQGPKLLIQFQNNGVVDDSQLPKDRFSAERLKGVDSTLKIQPAKLEDSAVYLCASSLGGTYSYEQYFGPGTRLTVT.